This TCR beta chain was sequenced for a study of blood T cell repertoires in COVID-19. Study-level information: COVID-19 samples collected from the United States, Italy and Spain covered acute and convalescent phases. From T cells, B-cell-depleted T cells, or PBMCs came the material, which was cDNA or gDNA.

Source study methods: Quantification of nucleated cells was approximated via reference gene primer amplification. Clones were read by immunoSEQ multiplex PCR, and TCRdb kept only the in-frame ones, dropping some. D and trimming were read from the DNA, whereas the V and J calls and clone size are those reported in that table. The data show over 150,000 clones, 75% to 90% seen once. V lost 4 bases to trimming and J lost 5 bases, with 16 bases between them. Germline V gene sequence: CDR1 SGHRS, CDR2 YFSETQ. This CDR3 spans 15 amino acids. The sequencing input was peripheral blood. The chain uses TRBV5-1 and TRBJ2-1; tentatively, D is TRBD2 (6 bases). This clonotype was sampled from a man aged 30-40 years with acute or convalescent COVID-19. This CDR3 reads CASSPRAGLNNEQFF. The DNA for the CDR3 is TGCGCCAGCAGCCCCCGTGCGGGGCTAAACAATGAGCAGTTCTTC. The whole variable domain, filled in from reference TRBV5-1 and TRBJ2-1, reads KAGVTQTPRYLIKTRGQQVTLSCSPISGHRSVSWYQQTPGQGLQFLFEYFSETQRNKGNFPGRFSGRQFSNSRSEMNVSTLELGDSALYLCASSPRAGLNNEQFFGPGTRLTVL.